The 8 T cell receptor beta chains reported below all come from one sample, sequenced in a study of blood T cells in healthy people across ages. Together with a sample-barcoded 5' primer, a J-beta primer mix was included in a second PCR lasting about 7 to 11 cycles. TCRdb recomputed calls from the 5' RACE reads with MiXCR, one row per CDR3 protein. The sample holds around 780,000 distinct CDR3 sequences, 20% to 30% seen once. This sample was shared with a second study, whose subject was T cells of mothers and their children.

Sequencing used blood. All receptors come from a boy aged 10-17 years in good health.

The chain combines TRBV12-3 or TRBV12-4 with TRBJ2-1; either TRBD1 or TRBD2 may fit D (5 bases each). Trimming stripped 8 bases from V and 4 bases from J, with 12 bases between. The CDR3 sequence is 13 residues long. The CDR3 is CASGGGGYNEQFF. The DNA for the CDR3 is TGTGCCAGCGGGGGTGGAGGATACAATGAGCAGTTCTTC.

V gene TRBV15 combines with J gene TRBJ2-5; 14 bases are shared with TRBD2. Trimming took 3 bases from V and 2 from J; bases not matched to a gene: 8. CDR1 and CDR2 from the germline V gene are LNHNV and YYDKDF (reference sequence). This CDR3 has 18 residues. The CDR3 here is CATSRGGLAGAFQETQYF. The CDR3 DNA follows: TGTGCCACCAGCAGGGGGGGACTAGCGGGGGCCTTTCAAGAGACCCAGTACTTC.

On this clonotype itself: One end of the junction varies from germline; a read error may be responsible. The gene calls are TRBV27 and TRBJ1-1; D unresolved. The CDR3 consists of 15 residues. Germline lookup yields CDR1 MNHEY and CDR2 SMNVEV (reference sequence). DNA of the CDR3: TGTGCCATCAGTCCCGGTGGGGTCCCGAACACTGAAGCTTTCTTT. As protein: CAISPGGVPNTEAFF.

This clonotype was detected ten times or more. The gene calls are TRBV10-3 and TRBJ2-1, with D perhaps TRBD1 (6 bases). The germline gives CDR1 ENHRY, CDR2 SYGVKD. CDR3 size: 13 residues. V lost 3 bases and J lost 3, with 6 bases in between. CDR3 sequence reads: CAISEGGYNEQFF. CDR3 in DNA: TGTGCCATCAGTGAAGGGGGCTACAATGAGCAGTTCTTC.

This clonotype has a handful of counts. The chain combines TRBV5-4 with TRBJ2-2; D remains unclear. The germline CDR1 and CDR2 sequences are SGHNT and YYREEE (reference sequence). The CDR3 loop spans 13 amino acids. The ends were cut back, 0 bases at V and 6 bases at J, with 6 bases in the middle. DNA for the CDR3: TGTGCCAGCAGCTTGGAGGCCCCCGGGGAGCTGTTTTTT. It specifies CASSLEAPGELFF.

This clonotype was detected many times. The CDR3, as DNA: TGTGCCAGCGCGGGACAGGGGCACGGGGAGCTGTTTTTT. This sequence encodes CASAGQGHGELFF. The gene calls are TRBV12-3 or TRBV12-4 and TRBJ2-2; 10 bases match TRBD1. Trimming at V came to 8 bases and at J to 7 bases, leaving 4 bases not matched to a gene. This CDR3 has 13 amino acids.

The rearrangement joins TRBV27 to TRBJ2-7; 8 bases align to TRBD1. CDR1 and CDR2 (germline): MNHEY, SMNVEV (reference sequence). The CDR3 loop spans 14 amino acids. V shed 5 bases and J 1 base; nucleotides not matched to a gene: 4. The CDR3 nucleotides are TGTGCCAGCAGTCTCCGGGACAGGTCCTACGAGCAGTACTTC. It yields the protein CASSLRDRSYEQYF.

This clonotype has more than one count but fewer than ten. The gene calls are TRBV12-3 or TRBV12-4 and TRBJ1-1; TRBD1 is a possible D gene (6 bases). The CDR3 sequence is 14 residues long. The V gene lost 5 bases and the J gene lost 5 bases, with 15 bases spanning the gap. Here the CDR3 reads CASSPSTGPTEAFF. CDR3 DNA sequence: TGTGCCAGCAGTCCGTCGACAGGACCAACTGAAGCTTTCTTT.